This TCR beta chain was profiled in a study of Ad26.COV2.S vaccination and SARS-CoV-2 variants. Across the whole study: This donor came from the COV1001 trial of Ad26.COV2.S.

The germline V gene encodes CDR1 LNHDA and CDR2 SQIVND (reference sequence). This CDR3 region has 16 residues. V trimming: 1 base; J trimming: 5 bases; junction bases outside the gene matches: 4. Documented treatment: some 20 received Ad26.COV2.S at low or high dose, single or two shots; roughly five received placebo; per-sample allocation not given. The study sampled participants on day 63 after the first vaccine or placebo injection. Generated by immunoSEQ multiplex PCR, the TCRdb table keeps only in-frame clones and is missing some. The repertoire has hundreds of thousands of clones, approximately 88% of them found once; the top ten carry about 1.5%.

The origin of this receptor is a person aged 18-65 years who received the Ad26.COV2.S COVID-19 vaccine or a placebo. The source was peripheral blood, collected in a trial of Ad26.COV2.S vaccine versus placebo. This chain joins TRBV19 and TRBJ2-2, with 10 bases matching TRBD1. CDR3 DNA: TGTGCCAGTAGTATAGCCAGACAGGGGGCTACCGGGGAGCTGTTTTTT. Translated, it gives CASSIARQGATGELFF. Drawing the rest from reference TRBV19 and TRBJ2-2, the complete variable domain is DGGITQSPKYLFRKEGQNVTLSCEQNLNHDAMYWYRQDPGQGLRLIYYSQIVNDFQKGDIAEGYSVSREKKESFPLTVTSAQKNPTAFYLCASSIARQGATGELFFGEGSRLTVL.